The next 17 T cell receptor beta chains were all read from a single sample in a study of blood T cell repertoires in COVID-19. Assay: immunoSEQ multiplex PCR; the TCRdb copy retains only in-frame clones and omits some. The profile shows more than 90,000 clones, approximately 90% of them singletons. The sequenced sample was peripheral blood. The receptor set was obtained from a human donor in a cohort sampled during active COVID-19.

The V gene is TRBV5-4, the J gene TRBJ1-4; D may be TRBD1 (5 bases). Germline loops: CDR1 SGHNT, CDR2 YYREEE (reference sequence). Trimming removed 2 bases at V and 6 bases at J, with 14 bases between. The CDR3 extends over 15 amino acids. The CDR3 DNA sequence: TGTGCCAGCAGCTTTGGTCCAGGGAGGGATGAAAAACTGTTTTTT. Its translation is CASSFGPGRDEKLFF.

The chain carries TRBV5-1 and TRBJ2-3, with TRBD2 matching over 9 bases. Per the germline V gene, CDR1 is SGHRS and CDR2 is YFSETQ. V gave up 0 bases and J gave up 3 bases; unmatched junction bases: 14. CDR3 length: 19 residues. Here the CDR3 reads CASSLVPLAGRLRTDTQYF. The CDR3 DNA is TGCGCCAGCAGCTTGGTCCCTCTAGCGGGGCGCTTGAGGACAGATACGCAGTATTTT.

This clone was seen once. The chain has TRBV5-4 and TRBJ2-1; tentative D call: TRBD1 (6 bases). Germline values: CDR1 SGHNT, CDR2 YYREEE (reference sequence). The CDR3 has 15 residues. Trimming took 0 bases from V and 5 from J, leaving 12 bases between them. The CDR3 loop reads CASSLGGRPDNEQFF. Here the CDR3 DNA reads TGTGCCAGCAGCTTGGGGGGGCGACCCGACAATGAGCAGTTCTTC. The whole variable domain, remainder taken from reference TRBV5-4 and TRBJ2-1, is ETGVTQSPTHLIKTRGQQVTLRCSSQSGHNTVSWYQQALGQGPQFIFQYYREEENGRGNFPPRFSGLQFPNYSSELNVNALELDDSALYLCASSLGGRPDNEQFFGPGTRLTVL.

The CDR3 bases are TGTGCCAGCACCGAGGGTGGGGTCCCGAACACTGAAGCTTTCTTT. As protein: CASTEGGVPNTEAFF. This chain uses TRBV9 with TRBJ1-1; D ambiguous. The V gene lost 6 bases and the J gene lost 1 base, with 16 bases spanning the gap. The CDR3 sequence is 15 residues long. CDR1 and CDR2 from the germline V gene are SGDLS and YYNGEE.

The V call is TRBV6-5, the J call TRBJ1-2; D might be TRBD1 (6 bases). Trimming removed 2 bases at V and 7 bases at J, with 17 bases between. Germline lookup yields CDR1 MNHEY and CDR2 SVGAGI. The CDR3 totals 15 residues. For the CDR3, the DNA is TGTGCCAGCAGTTACGGGGGGGCGCATAATTCTGGCTACACCTTC. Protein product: CASSYGGAHNSGYTF.

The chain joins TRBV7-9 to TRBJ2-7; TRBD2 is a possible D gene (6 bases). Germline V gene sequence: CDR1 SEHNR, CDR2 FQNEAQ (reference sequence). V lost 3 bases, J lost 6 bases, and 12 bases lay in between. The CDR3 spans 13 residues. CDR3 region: CASSFFAGTEQYF. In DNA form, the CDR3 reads TGTGCCAGCAGCTTTTTCGCGGGGACCGAGCAGTACTTC.

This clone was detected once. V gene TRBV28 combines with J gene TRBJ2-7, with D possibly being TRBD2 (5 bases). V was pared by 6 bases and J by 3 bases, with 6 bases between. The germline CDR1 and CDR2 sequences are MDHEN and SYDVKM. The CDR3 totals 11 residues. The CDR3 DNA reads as TGTGCCAGCAGGAGGGACTACGAGCAGTACTTC. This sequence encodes CASRRDYEQYF.

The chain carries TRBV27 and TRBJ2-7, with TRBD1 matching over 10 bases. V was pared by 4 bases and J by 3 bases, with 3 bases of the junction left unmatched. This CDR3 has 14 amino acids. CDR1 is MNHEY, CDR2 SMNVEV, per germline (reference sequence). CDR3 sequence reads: CASSSDRGDYEQYF. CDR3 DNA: TGTGCCAGCAGTTCGGACAGGGGGGACTACGAGCAGTACTTC.

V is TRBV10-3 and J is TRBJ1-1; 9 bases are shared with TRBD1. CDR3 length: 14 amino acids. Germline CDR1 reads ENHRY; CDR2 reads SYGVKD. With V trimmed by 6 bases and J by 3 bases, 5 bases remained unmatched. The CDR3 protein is CAIRETGGDTEAFF. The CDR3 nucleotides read TGTGCCATCAGGGAGACAGGGGGAGACACTGAAGCTTTCTTT.

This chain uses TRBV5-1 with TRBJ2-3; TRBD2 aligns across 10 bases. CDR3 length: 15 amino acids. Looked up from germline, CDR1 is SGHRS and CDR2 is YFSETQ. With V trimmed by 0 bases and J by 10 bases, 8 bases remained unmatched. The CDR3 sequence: CASSLVASGGVAQYF. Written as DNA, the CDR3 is TGCGCCAGCAGCTTGGTGGCTAGCGGGGGAGTAGCGCAGTATTTT. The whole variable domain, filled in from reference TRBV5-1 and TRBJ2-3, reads KAGVTQTPRYLIKTRGQQVTLSCSPISGHRSVSWYQQTPGQGLQFLFEYFSETQRNKGNFPGRFSGRQFSNSRSEMNVSTLELGDSALYLCASSLVASGGVAQYFGPGTRLTVL.

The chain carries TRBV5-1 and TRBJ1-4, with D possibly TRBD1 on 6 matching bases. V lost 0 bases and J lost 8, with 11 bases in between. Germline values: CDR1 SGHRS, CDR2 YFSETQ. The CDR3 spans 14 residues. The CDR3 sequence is CASSLGQGREKLFF. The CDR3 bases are TGCGCCAGCAGCTTGGGGCAGGGGAGAGAAAAACTGTTTTTT.

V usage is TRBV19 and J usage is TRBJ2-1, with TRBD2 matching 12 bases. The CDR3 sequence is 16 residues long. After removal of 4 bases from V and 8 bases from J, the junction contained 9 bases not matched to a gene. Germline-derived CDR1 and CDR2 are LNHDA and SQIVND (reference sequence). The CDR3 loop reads CASSSSSGRAGDEQFF. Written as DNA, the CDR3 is TGTGCCAGTAGTAGTTCTAGCGGGAGGGCCGGGGATGAGCAGTTCTTC.

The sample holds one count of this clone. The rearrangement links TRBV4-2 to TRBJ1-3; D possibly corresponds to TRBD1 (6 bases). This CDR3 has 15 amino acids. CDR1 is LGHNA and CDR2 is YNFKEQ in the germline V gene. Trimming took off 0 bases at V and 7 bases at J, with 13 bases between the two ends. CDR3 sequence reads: CASSQDNRASNTIYF. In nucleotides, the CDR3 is TGTGCCAGCAGCCAAGATAACAGGGCGAGCAACACCATATATTTT.

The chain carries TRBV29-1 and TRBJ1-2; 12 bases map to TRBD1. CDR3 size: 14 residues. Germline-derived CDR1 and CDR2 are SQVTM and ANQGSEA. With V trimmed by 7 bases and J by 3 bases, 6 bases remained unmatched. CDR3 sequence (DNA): TGCAGCGCCGGGACAGGGGGCGCGGACTATGGCTACACCTTC. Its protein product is CSAGTGGADYGYTF.

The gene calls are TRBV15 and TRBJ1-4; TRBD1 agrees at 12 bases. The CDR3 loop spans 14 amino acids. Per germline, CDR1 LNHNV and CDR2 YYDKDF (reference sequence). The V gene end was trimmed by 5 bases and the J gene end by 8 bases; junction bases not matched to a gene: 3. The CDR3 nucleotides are TGTGCCACCAGCCGGGACAGGGGGCAGGAAAAACTGTTTTTT. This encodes CATSRDRGQEKLFF.

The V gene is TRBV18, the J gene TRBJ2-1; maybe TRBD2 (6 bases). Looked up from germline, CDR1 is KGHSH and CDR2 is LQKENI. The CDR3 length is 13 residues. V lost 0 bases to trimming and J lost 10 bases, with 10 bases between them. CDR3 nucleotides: TGTGCCAGCTCACCACCCGGGAGCCGGGAGCAGTTCTTC. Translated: CASSPPGSREQFF. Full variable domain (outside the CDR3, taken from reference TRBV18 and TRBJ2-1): NAGVMQNPRHLVRRRGQEARLRCSPMKGHSHVYWYRQLPEEGLKFMVYLQKENIIDESGMPKERFSAEFPKEGPSILRIQQVVRGDSAAYFCASSPPGSREQFFGPGTRLTVL.

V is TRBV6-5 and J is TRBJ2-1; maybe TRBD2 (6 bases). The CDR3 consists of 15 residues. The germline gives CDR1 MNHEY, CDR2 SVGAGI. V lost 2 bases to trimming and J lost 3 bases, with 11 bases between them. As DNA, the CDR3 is TGTGCCAGCAGTTACGGTCGGGGGAACTACAATGAGCAGTTCTTC. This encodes CASSYGRGNYNEQFF.